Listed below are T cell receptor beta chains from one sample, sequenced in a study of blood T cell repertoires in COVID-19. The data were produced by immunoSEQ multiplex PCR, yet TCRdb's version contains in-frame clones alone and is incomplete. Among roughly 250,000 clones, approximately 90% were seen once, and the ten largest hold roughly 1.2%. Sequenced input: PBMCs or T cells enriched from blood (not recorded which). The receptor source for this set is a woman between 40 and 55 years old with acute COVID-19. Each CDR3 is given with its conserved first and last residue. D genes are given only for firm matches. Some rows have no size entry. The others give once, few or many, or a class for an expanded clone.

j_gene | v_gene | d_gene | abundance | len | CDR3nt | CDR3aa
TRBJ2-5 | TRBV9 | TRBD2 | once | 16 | TGTGCCAGCAGCGGAGGACTAGCGGGAGGGGGAGAGACCCAGTACTTC | CASSGGLAGGGETQYF
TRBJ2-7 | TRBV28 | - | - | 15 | TGTGCCAGCAGTTCACCTTCGGACAGCTCCTACGAGCAGTACTTC | CASSSPSDSSYEQYF
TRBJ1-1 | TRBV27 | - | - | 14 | TGTGCCAGCACCAACCGGGACACGAACACTGAAGCTTTCTTT | CASTNRDTNTEAFF
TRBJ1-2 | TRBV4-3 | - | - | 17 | TGCGCCAGCAGCCCGGAGCTTTCGGGGGGTTTTGGGTATGGCTACACCTTC | CASSPELSGGFGYGYTF
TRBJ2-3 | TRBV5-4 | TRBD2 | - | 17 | TGTGCCAGCAGCTTGCGACTAGCGGGACCCAGCACAGATACGCAGTATTTT | CASSLRLAGPSTDTQYF
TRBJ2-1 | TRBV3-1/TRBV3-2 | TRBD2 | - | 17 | TGTGCCAGCAGCCAAGAGGGACTAGCAAATTCCTACAATGAGCAGTTCTTC | CASSQEGLANSYNEQFF
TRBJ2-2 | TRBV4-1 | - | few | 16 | TGCGCCAGCAGCCCAGGGCCGGGAGCGGTCACCGGGGAGCTGTTTTTT | CASSPGPGAVTGELFF
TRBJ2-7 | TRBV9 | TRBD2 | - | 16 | TGTGCCAGCAGCGAGGGACTAGCGGGAGGAAGCTACGAGCAGTACTTC | CASSEGLAGGSYEQYF
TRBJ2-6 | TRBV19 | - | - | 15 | TGTGCCAGTAGTCGTCAGGGGTCTGGGGCCAACGTCCTGACTTTC | CASSRQGSGANVLTF
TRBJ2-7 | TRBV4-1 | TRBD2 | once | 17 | TGCGCCAGCAGCCTAAGCCGAGGAGCGGGAACCACCTACGAGCAGTACTTC | CASSLSRGAGTTYEQYF
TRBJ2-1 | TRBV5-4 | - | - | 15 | TGTGCCAGCAGAAAGACGGGAATGAAGGATAATGAGCAGTTCTTC | CASRKTGMKDNEQFF
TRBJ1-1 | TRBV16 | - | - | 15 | TGTGCCAGCAGCCAATCGGGCAGGGGCTTCACTGAAGCTTTCTTT | CASSQSGRGFTEAFF
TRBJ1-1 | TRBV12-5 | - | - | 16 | TGTGCTAGTGGCCCCAACCCGGACCGGGGTAACACTGAAGCTTTCTTT | CASGPNPDRGNTEAFF
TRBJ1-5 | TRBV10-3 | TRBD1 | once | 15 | TGTGCCATCAGCGGGACAGGGGGAGGCAATCAGCCCCAGCATTTT | CAISGTGGGNQPQHF
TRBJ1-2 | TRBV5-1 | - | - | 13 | TGCGCCAGCAGCCTCGATCCGGTCTATGGCTACACCTTC | CASSLDPVYGYTF
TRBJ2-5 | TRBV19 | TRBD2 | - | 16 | TGTGCCAGTAGTCTGATCGGTAGCGGGAGGGTGGAGACCCAGTACTTC | CASSLIGSGRVETQYF
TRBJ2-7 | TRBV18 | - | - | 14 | TGTGCCAGCTCACCGGGCGGGGCTGGTAACGAGCAGTACTTC | CASSPGGAGNEQYF
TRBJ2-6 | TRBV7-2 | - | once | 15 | TGTGCCAGCAGCTTCGAGGTCTCTGGGGCCAACGTCCTGACTTTC | CASSFEVSGANVLTF
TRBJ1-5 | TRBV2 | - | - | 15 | TGTGCCAGCAGTCCACAGGGAAGTAGCAATCAGCCCCAGCATTTT | CASSPQGSSNQPQHF
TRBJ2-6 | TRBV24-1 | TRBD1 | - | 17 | TGTGCCACCAGTGAAACCGGACAGGGTTCTGGGGCCAACGTCCTGACTTTC | CATSETGQGSGANVLTF
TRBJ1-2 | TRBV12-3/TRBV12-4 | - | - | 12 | TGTGCCAGCAGTTCAGGGTTCTATGGCTACACCTTC | CASSSGFYGYTF
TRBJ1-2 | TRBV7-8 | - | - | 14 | TGTGCCAGCAGCTTAGGGGCATACAGGGATGGCTACACCTTC | CASSLGAYRDGYTF
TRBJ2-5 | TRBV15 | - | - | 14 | TGTGCCACCAGCAGAGATAGCGGCCAAGAGACCCAGTACTTC | CATSRDSGQETQYF
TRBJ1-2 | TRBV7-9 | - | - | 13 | TGTGCCAGCAGCTTATCAGGGGCGCGGGGCTACACCTTC | CASSLSGARGYTF
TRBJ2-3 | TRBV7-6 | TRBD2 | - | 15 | TGTGCCAGCAGCTTAAACGCGGGAGGTCCAGATACGCAGTATTTT | CASSLNAGGPDTQYF
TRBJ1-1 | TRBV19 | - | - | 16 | TGTGCCAGTAGTATAGCCTACCTCGAGGAGCGAACTGAAGCTTTCTTT | CASSIAYLEERTEAFF
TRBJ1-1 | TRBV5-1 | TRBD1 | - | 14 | TGCGCCAGCAAATTCGGGACAGGGGACACTGAAGCTTTCTTT | CASKFGTGDTEAFF
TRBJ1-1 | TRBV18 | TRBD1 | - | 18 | TGTGCCAGCTCGCTTCGACAGGGCGAGGGTGTGGGAAGCACTGAAGCTTTCTTT | CASSLRQGEGVGSTEAFF
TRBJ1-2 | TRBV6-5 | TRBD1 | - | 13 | TGTGCCAGCAGACGCCGGGACAGGGATAGCTACACCTTC | CASRRRDRDSYTF
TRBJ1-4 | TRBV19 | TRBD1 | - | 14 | TGTGCCAGCGTCTCGCTCCAGGGGGAAAGTGGACTGTTTTTT | CASVSLQGESGLFF
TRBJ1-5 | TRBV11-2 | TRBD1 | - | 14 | TGTGCCAGCAGTCCTGGACAGGGGAATCAGCCCCAGCATTTT | CASSPGQGNQPQHF
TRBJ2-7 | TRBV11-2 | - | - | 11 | TGTGCCAGCAGCTTCGGGGGCGAGCAGTACTTC | CASSFGGEQYF
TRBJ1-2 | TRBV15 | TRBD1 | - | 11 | TGTGCCACCAGACAGGGGTATGGCTACACCTTC | CATRQGYGYTF
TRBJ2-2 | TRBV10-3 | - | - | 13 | TGTGCCATCAGGGAAAACAGGGACGGGGAGCTGTTTTTT | CAIRENRDGELFF
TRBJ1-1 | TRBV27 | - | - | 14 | TGTGCCAGCAGTCCTCTACAACCAGGGTTCCAATCTTTCTTT | CASSPLQPGFQSFF
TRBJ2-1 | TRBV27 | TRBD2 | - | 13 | TGTGCCAGCAGTTTCGCGGGGGACAATGAGCAGTTCTTC | CASSFAGDNEQFF
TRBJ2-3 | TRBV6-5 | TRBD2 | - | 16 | TGTGCCAGCAGTTACTCCCTAGCGGGGAGCACAGATACGCAGTATTTT | CASSYSLAGSTDTQYF